The 28 T cell receptor beta chains in this list originate from one sample, sequenced in a study of chemoradiotherapy in HPV16-positive cancers. The repertoire was sequenced with immunoSEQ multiplex PCR; TCRdb's copy has only in-frame clones and lacks some. The table includes 30,000 to 40,000 clones, roughly 90% detected once. Material: blood, obtained from a patient who underwent chemoradiotherapy. The source is a human donor with HPV-associated anogenital cancer.

V is TRBV19 and J is TRBJ2-1; D gene uncertain. Germline CDR1 LNHDA, CDR2 SQIVND (reference sequence). Trimming cost V 5 bases and J 0 bases, with 8 bases left between them. The CDR3 is 14 residues long. The CDR3 DNA reads TGTGCCAGTAGTTGGCGGAACTCCTACAATGAGCAGTTCTTC. Translating gives CASSWRNSYNEQFF. The whole variable domain, remainder taken from reference TRBV19 and TRBJ2-1, is DGGITQSPKYLFRKEGQNVTLSCEQNLNHDAMYWYRQDPGQGLRLIYYSQIVNDFQKGDIAEGYSVSREKKESFPLTVTSAQKNPTAFYLCASSWRNSYNEQFFGPGTRLTVL.

The V call is TRBV4-3, the J call TRBJ2-2, with no clear D. There are 15 residues in the CDR3. From germline, CDR1 is LGHNA and CDR2 YSLEER. V lost 5 bases and J lost 6, with 16 bases in between. CDR3 nucleotide sequence: TGCGCCAGCAGCTCCATGCCTCTCGTACCCGGGGAGCTGTTTTTT. Translated: CASSSMPLVPGELFF.

This sequence joins TRBV18 and TRBJ2-2; 8 bases agree with TRBD1. J was trimmed by 5 bases and V by 2 bases; bases with no gene match: 4. Germline V CDR1 and CDR2: KGHSH, LQKENI. The length of the CDR3 is 15 residues. CDR3 protein: CASSPYRQGTGELFF. CDR3 bases: TGTGCCAGCTCACCATATCGACAGGGGACCGGGGAGCTGTTTTTT.

J is TRBJ2-7 and V is TRBV4-2, with no clear D. The CDR3 consists of 13 residues. Germline lookup yields CDR1 LGHNA and CDR2 YNFKEQ. Trimming took off 3 bases at V and 6 bases at J, with 12 bases between the two ends. The CDR3 nucleotides are TGTGCCAGCAGCCAGCGGATCGCTACCGAGCAGTACTTC. Translated: CASSQRIATEQYF.

This chain uses TRBV5-5 with TRBJ2-5; D unresolved. The germline V gene encodes CDR1 SGHKS and CDR2 YYEKEE (reference sequence). Trimming took off 0 bases at V and 0 bases at J, with 9 bases between the two ends. The CDR3 loop spans 15 amino acids. This chain's CDR3 is CASSLVPIHQETQYF. The CDR3 nucleotides read TGTGCCAGCAGCTTGGTGCCGATACACCAAGAGACCCAGTACTTC.

This sequence joins TRBV7-9 and TRBJ1-2; 10 bases map to TRBD1. Germline V gene sequence: CDR1 SEHNR, CDR2 FQNEAQ (reference sequence). There are 16 residues in the CDR3. V lost 10 bases to trimming and J lost 1 base; unmatched junction nucleotides: 12. DNA for the CDR3: TGTGCCATCTCGGGACAGGGGAGCAACCTTAACTATGGCTACACCTTC. This encodes CAISGQGSNLNYGYTF.

This clone was seen only a few times. This chain connects TRBV4-1 to TRBJ1-6, with 8 nucleotides matching TRBD1. The CDR3 runs to 15 residues. The germline V gene encodes CDR1 MGHRA and CDR2 YSYEKL. The V segment lost 8 bases and the J segment 7 bases; nucleotides outside the gene matches: 10. The CDR3 spells CASSRQGAVNSPLHF. In DNA form, the CDR3 reads TGCGCCAGCTCTCGTCAGGGGGCCGTGAATTCACCCCTCCACTTT.

The J gene is TRBJ1-2, the V gene TRBV18; D is possibly TRBD1 (5 bases). Per the germline V gene, CDR1 is KGHSH and CDR2 is LQKENI. CDR3 length: 15 amino acids. Trimming took 3 bases from V and 3 from J, leaving 14 bases between them. The CDR3 bases are TGTGCCAGCTCACCGAGCCGGGGCGGGGACTATGGCTACACCTTC. Translated: CASSPSRGGDYGYTF. Based on the CDR3 plus reference TRBV18 and TRBJ1-2, the full variable domain is NAGVMQNPRHLVRRRGQEARLRCSPMKGHSHVYWYRQLPEEGLKFMVYLQKENIIDESGMPKERFSAEFPKEGPSILRIQQVVRGDSAAYFCASSPSRGGDYGYTFGSGTRLTVV.

The CDR3 is CASSYSDRVINEKLFF. The CDR3 DNA sequence: TGTGCCAGCAGTTACTCTGACCGGGTCATTAATGAAAAACTGTTTTTT. This chain connects TRBV6-6 to TRBJ1-4; D is uncertain. This CDR3 is built from 16 residues. V dropped 0 bases and J dropped 4 bases, with 12 bases sitting between them. In germline, CDR1 is MNHNY, CDR2 SVGAGI (reference sequence).

This sequence joins TRBV11-2 and TRBJ2-5, with D possibly being TRBD1 (7 bases). Germline CDR1 reads SGHAT; CDR2 reads FQNNGV. V dropped 5 bases and J dropped 4 bases, with 23 bases sitting between them. The CDR3 is 17 amino acids. CDR3 protein: CASSPRRTGVGGETQYF. The CDR3 DNA reads TGTGCCAGCAGCCCTCGGCGGACAGGAGTGGGGGGAGAGACCCAGTACTTC.

The chain links TRBV4-1 to TRBJ1-4; D not certain. Trimming shortened V by 1 base and J by 0 bases, and 15 bases separated the two germline ends. Looked up from germline, CDR1 is MGHRA and CDR2 is YSYEKL. The CDR3 sequence is 18 residues long. The CDR3 bases are TGCGCCAGCAGCCAAGGGGGAACAGTGCCCCCAACTAATGAAAAACTGTTTTTT. This sequence encodes CASSQGGTVPPTNEKLFF.

The rearrangement links TRBV6-6 to TRBJ1-3, with TRBD1 matching 8 bases. The trim removed 8 bases at V and 4 bases at J, leaving 10 bases unmatched. From germline, CDR1 is MNHNY and CDR2 SVGAGI (reference sequence). The CDR3 has 15 amino acids. CDR3 protein: CASEGRGQSGNTIYF. CDR3 nucleotides: TGTGCCAGCGAGGGCAGGGGGCAATCAGGAAACACCATATATTTT.

The rearrangement uses TRBV6-1 and TRBJ1-6; 7 positions agree with TRBD1. This CDR3 comprises 14 residues. Per germline, CDR1 MNHNS and CDR2 SASEGT. V lost 10 bases, J lost 5 bases, and 8 bases stayed unmatched. The CDR3 spells CAIVQGRDNSPLHF. CDR3 DNA: TGTGCCATCGTACAGGGGAGAGATAATTCACCCCTCCACTTT.

The V and J genes are TRBV7-9 and TRBJ1-1, with D unclear. The germline CDR1 and CDR2 sequences are SEHNR and FQNEAQ (reference sequence). V was shortened by 3 bases and J by 2 bases, with 4 bases between the two germline ends. The CDR3 is 12 amino acids. The CDR3 is CASSFENTEAFF. As DNA, the CDR3 is TGTGCCAGCAGCTTCGAAAACACTGAAGCTTTCTTT.

The chain combines TRBV11-3 with TRBJ2-1; maybe TRBD1 (7 bases). The CDR3 is made up of 18 amino acids. V lost 4 bases and J 1 base, leaving 20 bases between the germline ends. Germline CDR1 reads SGHNT; CDR2 reads YENEEA. The CDR3 nucleotides are TGTGCCAGCAGCTCTGGAGGAGGGGGCCCAAGGTCCTACAATGAGCAGTTCTTC. Translating gives CASSSGGGGPRSYNEQFF.

The chain links TRBV6-5 to TRBJ1-2; 7 bases are shared with TRBD1. Germline V gives CDR1 MNHEY, CDR2 SVGAGI. Unmatched junction bases numbered 8, after V lost 0 bases and J lost 4 bases. This CDR3 is built from 16 residues. The CDR3 DNA sequence: TGTGCCAGCAGTTACTCGTATGTAAGACAGGGCTATGGCTACACCTTC. This sequence encodes CASSYSYVRQGYGYTF.

The rearrangement uses TRBV30 and TRBJ1-5, with D possibly TRBD1 on 5 matching bases. This CDR3 has 15 amino acids. Germline assignment: CDR1 GTSNPN and CDR2 SVGIG (reference sequence). The V gene lost 0 bases and the J gene lost 6 bases, with 15 bases spanning the gap. DNA of the CDR3: TGTGCCTGGAGTGTAGGGCCAGGGCCCTTTCAGCCCCAGCATTTT. Its protein is CAWSVGPGPFQPQHF.

This chain connects TRBV18 to TRBJ2-1; TRBD1 is a possible D gene (6 bases). The CDR3 spans 15 residues. V was clipped by 0 bases and J by 2 bases, with 8 bases between them. Germline V gene sequence: CDR1 KGHSH, CDR2 LQKENI. CDR3 nucleotide sequence: TGTGCCAGCTCACCACCGGGGACACCCTACAATGAGCAGTTCTTC. Translating gives CASSPPGTPYNEQFF.

The genes are TRBV5-1 and TRBJ1-2, with 9 nucleotides matching TRBD1. Germline V CDR1 and CDR2: SGHRS, YFSETQ. The CDR3 has 16 residues. V lost 3 bases and J lost 4; bases outside the gene matches: 10. This chain's CDR3 is CASSSPEGQGVYGYTF. CDR3 in DNA: TGCGCCAGCAGCTCCCCAGAGGGACAGGGCGTCTATGGCTACACCTTC.

The chain carries TRBV19 and TRBJ2-1, with D perhaps assigned TRBD1 or TRBD2 (6 bases each). The CDR3 has 14 amino acids. Between the trimmed V and J ends, which lost 5 bases and 7 bases, there was a span of 15 bases. Per the germline V gene, CDR1 is LNHDA and CDR2 is SQIVND (reference sequence). The DNA for the CDR3 is TGTGCCAGTAGTTTAAGGGGGGCCGGGAATGAGCAGTTCTTC. This translates into CASSLRGAGNEQFF. Full variable domain (rest looked up from reference TRBV19 and TRBJ2-1): DGGITQSPKYLFRKEGQNVTLSCEQNLNHDAMYWYRQDPGQGLRLIYYSQIVNDFQKGDIAEGYSVSREKKESFPLTVTSAQKNPTAFYLCASSLRGAGNEQFFGPGTRLTVL.

This clone was recorded once. This sequence joins TRBV7-9 and TRBJ1-5; D is undetermined. This CDR3 region has 13 residues. Trimming cost V 6 bases and J 6 bases, with 12 bases left between them. The germline V gene encodes CDR1 SEHNR and CDR2 FQNEAQ (reference sequence). The DNA of the CDR3 is TGTGCCAGCAGTCGAGAGGTATCTCAGCCCCAGCATTTT. This translates into CASSREVSQPQHF. The full variable domain, completed using reference TRBV7-9 and TRBJ1-5, is DTGVSQNPRHKITKRGQNVTFRCDPISEHNRLYWYRQTLGQGPEFLTYFQNEAQLEKSRLLSDRFSAERPKGSFSTLEIQRTEQGDSAMYLCASSREVSQPQHFGDGTRLSIL.

The chain joins TRBV27 to TRBJ2-2; D gene uncertain. The CDR3 contains 13 residues. Germline lookup yields CDR1 MNHEY and CDR2 SMNVEV (reference sequence). V was pared by 7 bases and J by 1 base, with 7 bases between. For the CDR3, the DNA is TGTGCCAGCACCAAACAGAACACCGGGGAGCTGTTTTTT. Its translation is CASTKQNTGELFF.

The rearrangement uses TRBV9 and TRBJ2-3, with 7 positions matching TRBD2. V gave up 4 bases and J gave up 9 bases; unmatched junction bases: 11. The CDR3 length is 14 residues. In germline, CDR1 is SGDLS, CDR2 YYNGEE. CDR3 nucleotide sequence: TGTGCCAGCAGCCCGGCGGGGGACCAAGGGACGCAGTATTTT. Encoded protein: CASSPAGDQGTQYF.

This chain connects TRBV6-4 to TRBJ2-3, with D maybe TRBD2 (7 bases). The CDR3 length is 15 residues. The germline gives CDR1 MRHNA, CDR2 SNTAGT. V was pared by 6 bases and J by 4 bases, with 17 bases between. This CDR3 reads CASRREGGAADTQYF. DNA for the CDR3: TGTGCCAGCAGAAGAGAAGGGGGGGCCGCAGATACGCAGTATTTT.

J is TRBJ1-1 and V is TRBV21-1. TRBV21-1 constitutes a pseudogene. This CDR3 has 16 residues. The CDR3 sequence is CASRSACYTIRTEAFF. The CDR3 DNA sequence: TGTGCCAGCAGGTCTGCCTGCTACACAATTCGCACTGAAGCTTTCTTT.

The chain has TRBV27 and TRBJ2-1, with 10 bases matching TRBD2. The CDR3 is 18 residues long. After removal of 6 bases from V and 10 bases from J, the junction contained 21 bases not matched to a gene. Germline values: CDR1 MNHEY, CDR2 SMNVEV (reference sequence). In nucleotides, the CDR3 is TGTGCCAGCAGAGAAAATCACTGGGGGACTAGCGCGTCTGGGGAGCAGTTCTTC. Residues: CASRENHWGTSASGEQFF.

This chain links TRBV7-9 with TRBJ2-5, with 10 bases lining up with TRBD2. Losses at the gene ends were 1 base for V and 2 bases for J; bases not matched to a gene: 10. The CDR3 extends over 18 amino acids. Germline V gene lookup returns CDR1 SEHNR and CDR2 FQNEAQ (reference sequence). The CDR3 loop reads CASSLEGILAGEQETQYF. The CDR3 DNA reads as TGTGCCAGCAGCTTAGAGGGTATCCTAGCGGGGGAGCAAGAGACCCAGTACTTC.

This chain connects TRBV5-1 to TRBJ1-1; tentatively, D is TRBD1 (5 bases). The CDR3 is 13 residues long. Germline CDR1 and CDR2: SGHRS and YFSETQ. V lost 2 bases to trimming and J lost 4 bases, with 9 bases between them. CDR3 DNA: TGCGCCAGCAGCTTTGGGGCCACCACTGAAGCTTTCTTT. Protein sequence: CASSFGATTEAFF.